This note documents a single T cell receptor beta chain sequence. Use of 60 Vbeta and 13 Jbeta primers characterized the PCR. The method was immunoSEQ multiplex PCR; TCRdb's version includes in-frame clones alone and lacks a portion of them. The table shows roughly 150,000 clones, with 65% to 85% occurring only once. This sample was included in a study of cytomegalovirus exposure and HLA in healthy donors. The sequence derives from a woman between 45 and 65 years old in good health and CMV-seropositive. Specimen: PBMCs.

The CDR3 here is CSVQTGVTEAFF. DNA for the CDR3: TGCAGCGTCCAGACAGGGGTCACTGAAGCTTTCTTT. The chain couples TRBV29-1 to TRBJ1-1, with 8 bases that match TRBD1. V was pared by 6 bases and J by 4 bases, with 4 bases of the junction left unmatched. The V gene's germline CDR1 is SQVTM and CDR2 ANQGSEA. This CDR3 region has 12 residues.